This TCR beta chain is drawn from a study of control samples from healthy donors and cancer patients. Libraries were prepared by immunoSEQ multiplex PCR; TCRdb keeps only in-frame clonotypes and omits some of them. The sample records over 90,000 clones, just over 90% being singletons. V was cut by 1 base and J by 0 bases, with 12 bases left in between. CDR1 and CDR2 (germline): SGHVS, FQNEAQ. The CDR3 spans 16 residues. The V call is TRBV7-8, the J call TRBJ1-1; D uncertain. The clonotype originates from a woman under 30 in good health. The source material was blood. CDR3 nucleotide sequence: TGTGCCAGCAGCTTAGGTCCCTGGGGATTGAACACTGAAGCTTTCTTT. Translated, it gives CASSLGPWGLNTEAFF.